Listed here are 22 T cell receptor beta chains from one sample, sequenced in a study of siplizumab effects on memory and regulatory T cells (dated by TCRdb to the late 2010s). Library generation was performed with the immunoSEQ multiplex PCR assay. TCRdb provides this immuneACCESS table in a form limited to in-frame rearrangements. Some clones are lacking; in checked studies, under half of them reflect an unresolved V gene, and why the rest are absent is not known. The sample contains over 95,000 clones, roughly 95% of them found a single time. The top ten clones comprise approximately 0.17% of the sample. The specimen was non-Treg CD4+ T cells sorted from blood. The cell subset or site label for this specimen denotes: FACS-sorted unstimulated CD4+ non-regulatory T cells. The receptors stem from a human donor in good health.

V is TRBV28 and J is TRBJ1-1, with TRBD1 matching over 7 bases. V trimming: 0 bases; J trimming: 3 bases; junction bases outside the gene matches: 1. Germline V gives CDR1 MDHEN, CDR2 SYDVKM. The CDR3 spans 14 residues. CDR3 sequence: CASSLWTGYTEAFF. Here the CDR3 DNA reads TGTGCCAGCAGTTTATGGACAGGGTACACTGAAGCTTTCTTT.

The CDR3 protein is CASSRRDKETQYF. CDR3 nucleotides: TGTGCCAGCAGTCGGAGGGACAAAGAGACCCAGTACTTC. The rearrangement uses TRBV2 and TRBJ2-5; D tentatively reads TRBD1 or TRBD2 (6 bases each). V lost 5 bases to trimming and J lost 3 bases, with 10 bases between them. CDR1 is SNHLY, CDR2 FYNNEI, per germline. This CDR3 has 13 amino acids.

The V call is TRBV19, the J call TRBJ1-2; 8 nucleotides line up with TRBD1. The CDR3 covers 15 residues. Germline CDR1 and CDR2: LNHDA and SQIVND (reference sequence). V trimming: 3 bases; J trimming: 8 bases; junction bases outside the gene matches: 11. The chain's CDR3 is CASSIQGALSFGYTF. CDR3 in DNA: TGTGCCAGTAGTATCCAGGGGGCGCTTTCATTCGGCTACACCTTC.

The chain joins TRBV19 to TRBJ1-2; possibly TRBD1 for D (6 bases). Germline CDR1 reads LNHDA; CDR2 reads SQIVND (reference sequence). Deletions cut 3 bases from V and 9 bases from J, with 14 bases between. This CDR3 has 13 residues. The CDR3 sequence: CASSMGQGSRYTF. The CDR3 nucleotides read TGTGCCAGTAGTATGGGCCAGGGGTCCCGCTACACCTTC.

The V call is TRBV19, the J call TRBJ2-3, with 7 nucleotides matching TRBD1. The CDR3 sequence is 16 residues long. The trim removed 5 bases at V and 0 bases at J, leaving 8 bases unmatched. The germline CDR1 and CDR2 sequences are LNHDA and SQIVND (reference sequence). The DNA of the CDR3 is TGTGCCAGTAGTGTAGGGACAGTCGCTAGCACAGATACGCAGTATTTT. This gives the protein CASSVGTVASTDTQYF.

The V call is TRBV2, the J call TRBJ2-7, with D perhaps TRBD1 (6 bases). The CDR3 is 12 amino acids. Deletions cut 8 bases from V and 5 bases from J, with 13 bases between. In germline, CDR1 is SNHLY, CDR2 FYNNEI. The CDR3 coding sequence is TGTGCCAGCGGGGGCCATTCCGACGAGCAGTACTTC. Its protein is CASGGHSDEQYF.

The chain links TRBV7-7 to TRBJ2-1; D not certain. Between the trimmed V and J ends, which lost 1 base and 5 bases, there was a span of 9 bases. Germline CDR1 and CDR2: SSHAT and FNYEAQ (reference sequence). This CDR3 spans 14 amino acids. DNA of the CDR3: TGTGCCAGCAGCTTAGACGGACCGGACAATGAGCAGTTCTTC. Protein: CASSLDGPDNEQFF.

The chain recombines TRBV6-1 with TRBJ2-3; 9 bases are a match to TRBD2. V was pared by 2 bases and J by 8 bases, with 8 bases of the junction left unmatched. The CDR3 totals 15 residues. CDR1 is MNHNS and CDR2 is SASEGT in the germline V gene. The CDR3 is CASSEIRGGDGTQYF. CDR3 sequence (DNA): TGTGCCAGCAGTGAAATTCGCGGGGGGGATGGTACGCAGTATTTT.

In this sample, this clone turned up once. The chain uses TRBV9 and TRBJ1-4, with 7 bases identical to TRBD1. There are 14 residues in the CDR3. Germline V gene lookup returns CDR1 SGDLS and CDR2 YYNGEE. The ends lost 3 bases at V and 7 bases at J; junction bases unmatched: 6. CDR3 protein: CASSGDRSGEKLFF. CDR3 DNA: TGTGCCAGCAGCGGGGACAGATCGGGTGAAAAACTGTTTTTT.

The chain joins TRBV9 to TRBJ2-2, with D unresolved. Trimming stripped 2 bases from V and 0 bases from J, with 11 bases between. CDR1 is SGDLS and CDR2 is YYNGEE in the germline V gene. The CDR3 sequence is 16 residues long. The CDR3 here is CASSVGSAANTGELFF. The CDR3 DNA sequence: TGTGCCAGCAGCGTTGGTAGTGCCGCGAACACCGGGGAGCTGTTTTTT. The variable domain in full, completed from reference TRBV9 and TRBJ2-2, reads DSGVTQTPKHLITATGQRVTLRCSPRSGDLSVYWYQQSLDQGLQFLIQYYNGEERAKGNILERFSAQQFPDLHSELNLSSLELGDSALYFCASSVGSAANTGELFFGEGSRLTVL.

The genes are TRBV5-5 and TRBJ2-1; 9 nucleotides line up with TRBD1. Germline CDR1 SGHKS, CDR2 YYEKEE (reference sequence). The CDR3 contains 16 residues. V lost 1 base and J lost 8; bases outside the gene matches: 10. The chain's CDR3 is CASSLSRDREIDEQFF. The DNA for the CDR3 is TGTGCCAGCAGCTTGTCGCGGGACAGGGAAATCGATGAGCAGTTCTTC.

This chain uses TRBV9 with TRBJ2-3, with 8 bases identical to TRBD2. The germline CDR1 and CDR2 sequences are SGDLS and YYNGEE. The CDR3 spans 15 residues. V shed 3 bases, J shed 2 bases, and the junction held 5 bases outside the gene matches. As DNA, the CDR3 is TGTGCCAGCAGCGCCCCGGGGGGGTCCACAGATACGCAGTATTTT. This codes for CASSAPGGSTDTQYF.

This clone was observed once. Here the CDR3 reads CATSRGGGSNQPQHF. CDR3 sequence (DNA): TGTGCCACCAGCAGAGGGGGAGGTAGCAATCAGCCCCAGCATTTT. The V and J genes are TRBV15 and TRBJ1-5, with D hard to call. Trimming shortened V by 1 base and J by 0 bases, and 7 bases separated the two germline ends. This CDR3 has 15 amino acids. The germline gives CDR1 LNHNV, CDR2 YYDKDF (reference sequence).

In this sample, this clone turned up a few times. This chain joins TRBV23-1 and TRBJ1-1; no definite D call. TRBV23-1 is labeled an ORF, and its function is uncertain. V lost 1 base to trimming and J lost 4 bases, with 10 bases between them. The CDR3 is 14 amino acids. This chain's CDR3 is CASSQCYTITEAFF. The DNA of the CDR3 is TGCGCCAGCAGTCAATGCTACACGATCACTGAAGCTTTCTTT.

This sequence joins TRBV20-1 and TRBJ2-1; D remains ambiguous. In germline, CDR1 is DFQATT, CDR2 SNEGSKA (reference sequence). V was cut by 5 bases and J by 6 bases, with 8 bases left in between. The CDR3 is made up of 11 amino acids. This chain's CDR3 is CSALTSNEQFF. The CDR3 DNA is TGCAGTGCTTTAACCAGCAATGAGCAGTTCTTC.

The chain employs TRBV27 and TRBJ2-2; 7 bases line up with TRBD2. This CDR3 is built from 13 residues. Losses at the gene ends were 8 bases for V and 6 bases for J; bases not matched to a gene: 6. The germline gives CDR1 MNHEY, CDR2 SMNVEV (reference sequence). This CDR3 reads CASSRLASGELFF. CDR3 nucleotides: TGTGCCAGCTCTCGACTAGCATCCGGGGAGCTGTTTTTT.

The CDR3 spells CASSFMTGGQYF. The CDR3 DNA sequence: TGTGCCAGCAGCTTCATGACAGGGGGGCAGTACTTC. The rearrangement links TRBV5-4 to TRBJ2-7; 9 bases align to TRBD1. This CDR3 spans 12 amino acids. Per germline, CDR1 SGHNT and CDR2 YYREEE (reference sequence). V dropped 2 bases and J dropped 9; count of bases not matched to a gene: 3.

The V and J genes are TRBV28 and TRBJ2-7; tentative D call: TRBD2 (5 bases). The CDR3 is 14 residues long. Per germline, CDR1 MDHEN and CDR2 SYDVKM. Trimming pared 2 bases from V and 6 bases from J, leaving 14 bases between. In DNA form, the CDR3 reads TGTGCCAGCAGTTTAGCGGACTTTATCGCCGAGCAGTACTTC. This sequence encodes CASSLADFIAEQYF.

V and J are TRBV18 and TRBJ1-2; D gene ambiguous. This CDR3 spans 14 amino acids. The germline gives CDR1 KGHSH, CDR2 LQKENI. V was trimmed by 0 bases and J by 4 bases, leaving 9 bases between them. The CDR3 nucleotides read TGTGCCAGCTCACCACCGGGTCTGGTCTATGGCTACACCTTC. Translated: CASSPPGLVYGYTF.

This rearrangement joins TRBV28 to TRBJ2-7; 8 bases are a match to TRBD1. CDR3 size: 13 residues. V dropped 6 bases and J dropped 2; count of bases not matched to a gene: 3. Germline V lookup: CDR1 MDHEN, CDR2 SYDVKM. The CDR3 nucleotides are TGTGCCAGCAGGGTGGGACAGGCCTACGAGCAGTACTTC. Encoded protein: CASRVGQAYEQYF.

This clone was detected only once. This sequence joins TRBV10-3 and TRBJ2-3; 16 bases are a match to TRBD2. The germline V gene encodes CDR1 ENHRY and CDR2 SYGVKD. This CDR3 is built from 16 residues. Germline trimming cut 7 bases from V and 6 bases from J; bases unmatched to any gene: 7. The CDR3 loop is CAITPGLAGGQDTQYF. In nucleotides, the CDR3 is TGTGCCATCACGCCGGGACTAGCGGGGGGGCAGGATACGCAGTATTTT.

The gene calls are TRBV7-9 and TRBJ2-5; TRBD2 matches 9 bases. Trimming took 2 bases from V and 7 from J; bases not matched to a gene: 11. Germline loops: CDR1 SEHNR, CDR2 FQNEAQ (reference sequence). The CDR3 contains 16 residues. The CDR3 sequence is CASSLLRGGYDGTQYF. DNA for the CDR3: TGTGCCAGCAGCTTATTGCGGGGGGGCTATGACGGGACCCAGTACTTC.